These 7 T cell receptor beta chains originate from one sample sequenced in a study of cytomegalovirus exposure and HLA in healthy donors. PCR used 60 Vbeta primers and 13 Jbeta primers. Produced via immunoSEQ multiplex PCR; TCRdb's table is partial and in-frame only. The sample has approximately 270,000 clones; 80% are singletons. The sample comprised PBMCs. The source is a girl aged 2 to 9 in good health and CMV-seronegative.

The chain employs TRBV7-7 and TRBJ2-1; 8 bases map to TRBD2. The CDR3 extends over 15 amino acids. The V and J ends lost 5 bases and 0 bases, in that order; junction bases with no gene match: 3. CDR1 SSHAT and CDR2 FNYEAQ come from the germline V gene (reference sequence). The CDR3 DNA reads TGTGCCAGCAGCGCCGGGACTAGCTCCTACAATGAGCAGTTCTTC. Residues: CASSAGTSSYNEQFF. The full variable domain, completed using reference TRBV7-7 and TRBJ2-1, is GAGVSQSPRYKVTKRGQDVTLRCDPISSHATLYWYQQALGQGPEFLTYFNYEAQPDKSGLPSDRFSAERPEGSISTLTIQRTEQRDSAMYRCASSAGTSSYNEQFFGPGTRLTVL.

The rearrangement joins TRBV5-1 to TRBJ2-1; TRBD2 agrees at 7 bases. The CDR3 length is 17 residues. From germline, CDR1 is SGHRS and CDR2 YFSETQ. Trimming at V came to 4 bases and at J to 6 bases, leaving 16 bases not matched to a gene. This CDR3 reads CASSVGSRTRGINEQFF. CDR3 nucleotides: TGCGCCAGCAGCGTTGGATCCCGGACTAGGGGTATCAATGAGCAGTTCTTC.

The rearrangement links TRBV5-3 to TRBJ1-2; tentatively, D is TRBD1 (5 bases). TRBV5-3 is noted as an ORF with a role that remains uncertain. The CDR3 totals 15 residues. V lost 4 bases and J 6 bases, leaving 19 bases between the germline ends. Here the CDR3 reads CARSLGRPNRDGYTF. The CDR3, as DNA: TGTGCCAGAAGCCTGGGGCGCCCGAACCGGGATGGCTACACCTTC.

The gene calls are TRBV19 and TRBJ1-3, with TRBD1 identical over 7 bases. The ends lost 10 bases at V and 0 bases at J; junction bases unmatched: 15. The CDR3 is 17 amino acids. Per the germline V gene, CDR1 is LNHDA and CDR2 is SQIVND (reference sequence). The CDR3 sequence: CATAIRTGLFSGNTIYF. The CDR3 DNA is TGTGCCACCGCAATCCGGACAGGTCTATTCTCTGGAAACACCATATATTTT.

The chain is built from TRBV6-6 and TRBJ1-1; D may be TRBD1 (6 bases). Germline V CDR1 and CDR2: MNHNY, SVGAGI (reference sequence). V gave up 7 bases and J gave up 0 bases, with 12 bases separating them. CDR3 length equals 14 residues. CDR3 nucleotides: TGTGCCAGCACACACAGGGATCTGAACACTGAAGCTTTCTTT. Translation: CASTHRDLNTEAFF.

The chain employs TRBV6-5 and TRBJ1-6, with D possibly being TRBD1 (5 bases). Germline CDR1 MNHEY, CDR2 SVGAGI. The CDR3 runs 15 residues. V was clipped by 9 bases and J by 7 bases, with 19 bases between them. The chain's CDR3 is CASSWAGPENSPLHF. CDR3 nucleotide sequence: TGTGCCAGTTCCTGGGCGGGACCAGAGAATTCACCCCTCCACTTT.

The chain has TRBV28 and TRBJ2-2; the match to TRBD1 covers 7 bases. Germline V gene data show CDR1 as MDHEN and CDR2 as SYDVKM. The CDR3 has 15 amino acids. V lost 3 bases, J lost 7 bases, and 8 bases stayed unmatched. DNA of the CDR3: TGTGCCAGCAGTTTCTTGGCAGGGGGTCGCGGGGAGCTGTTTTTT. Translated: CASSFLAGGRGELFF.